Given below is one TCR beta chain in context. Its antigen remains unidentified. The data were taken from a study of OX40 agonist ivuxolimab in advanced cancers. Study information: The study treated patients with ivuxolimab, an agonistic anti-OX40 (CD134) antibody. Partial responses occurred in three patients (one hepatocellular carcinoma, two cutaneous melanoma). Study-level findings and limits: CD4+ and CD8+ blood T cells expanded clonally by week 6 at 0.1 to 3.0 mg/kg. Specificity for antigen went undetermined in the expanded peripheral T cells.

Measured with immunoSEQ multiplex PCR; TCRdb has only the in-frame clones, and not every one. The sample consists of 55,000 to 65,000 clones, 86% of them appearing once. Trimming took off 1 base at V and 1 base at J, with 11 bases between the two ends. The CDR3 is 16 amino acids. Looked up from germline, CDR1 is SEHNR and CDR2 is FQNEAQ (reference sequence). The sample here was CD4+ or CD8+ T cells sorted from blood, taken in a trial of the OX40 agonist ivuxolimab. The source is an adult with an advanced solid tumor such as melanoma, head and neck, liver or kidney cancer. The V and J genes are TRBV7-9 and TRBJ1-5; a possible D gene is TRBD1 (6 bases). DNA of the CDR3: TGTGCCAGCAGCTTAGGTACAGGGAGGAGCAATCAGCCCCAGCATTTT. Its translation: CASSLGTGRSNQPQHF.